Reported below is one T cell receptor beta chain. Clones were read by immunoSEQ multiplex PCR, and TCRdb kept only the in-frame ones, dropping some. The sample yields millions of clones, approximately 94% seen once. Naivety among CD8 cells was defined by CD45RO negativity and positive CCR7 selection, thereby excluding terminally differentiated effector memory CD45RA+ cells. J gave up 2 bases and V 4 bases, and 6 bases lay outside the gene matches. Germline CDR1 and CDR2: MNHEY and SVGAGI. The CDR3 spans 15 residues. This sample was taken from a study of shared clonotypes between healthy human individuals. Overall study context: Samples came from two female and a few male donors aged 18 to 49.

The V gene is TRBV6-5, the J gene TRBJ2-7, with 9 positions matching TRBD1. The sample consisted of naive CD8+ T cells from PBMCs. The clonotype originates from a man younger than 30 in good health. Some clones in this sample may be carry-over from other donors' samples. The CDR3 DNA sequence: TGTGCCAGCAGTTGGACCCGGGACAGGGCCTACGAGCAGTACTTC. This encodes CASSWTRDRAYEQYF.